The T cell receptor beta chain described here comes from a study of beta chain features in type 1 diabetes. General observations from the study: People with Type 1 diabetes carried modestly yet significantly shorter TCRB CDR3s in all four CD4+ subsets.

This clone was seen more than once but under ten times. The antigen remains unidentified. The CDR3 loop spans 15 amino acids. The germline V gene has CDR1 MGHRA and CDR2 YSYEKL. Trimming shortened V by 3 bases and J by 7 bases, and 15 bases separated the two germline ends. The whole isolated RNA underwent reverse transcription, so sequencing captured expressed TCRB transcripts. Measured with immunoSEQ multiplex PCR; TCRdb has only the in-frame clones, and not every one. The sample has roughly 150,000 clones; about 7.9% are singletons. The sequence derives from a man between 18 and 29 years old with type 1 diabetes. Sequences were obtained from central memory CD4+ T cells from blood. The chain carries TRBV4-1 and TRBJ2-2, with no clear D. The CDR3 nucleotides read TGCGCCAGCAGCCATCCCCGGGTCCGGTACGGGGAGCTGTTTTTT. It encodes CASSHPRVRYGELFF.